The 19 T cell receptor beta chains in this list originate from one sample, sequenced in a study of cytomegalovirus exposure and HLA in healthy donors. Here immunoSEQ multiplex PCR was the method, and the copy in TCRdb shows in-frame clones only, minus some. The sample has roughly 200,000 clones, about three quarters seen once; the top ten hold 1.2%. Sequenced material: PBMCs. The receptors originated from a woman aged 25-40 years in good health and CMV-seronegative.

This clone appeared a single time. The V call is TRBV6-1, the J call TRBJ2-7, with 8 positions matching TRBD1. The germline gives CDR1 MNHNS, CDR2 SASEGT. The CDR3 has 15 amino acids. The junction had 7 bases not matched to a gene; V was cut back by 3 bases and J by 3 bases. The CDR3 DNA follows: TGTGCCAGCAGTGAGGACAGGGTAGGTCTCTACGAGCAGTACTTC. Translation gives CASSEDRVGLYEQYF.

The chain uses TRBV18 and TRBJ2-1; 8 bases line up with TRBD1. This CDR3 spans 14 amino acids. With V trimmed by 3 bases and J by 7 bases, 5 bases remained unmatched. CDR1 is KGHSH and CDR2 is LQKENI in the germline V gene. The CDR3 nucleotides read TGTGCCAGCTCACCGCAGGGGGCGCGTAATGAGCAGTTCTTC. Its translation is CASSPQGARNEQFF.

V gene TRBV5-6 combines with J gene TRBJ2-1, with 8 nucleotides matching TRBD2. The junction had 8 bases not matched to a gene; V was cut back by 2 bases and J by 7 bases. This CDR3 comprises 15 residues. CDR1 and CDR2 (germline): SGHDT, YYEEEE. The CDR3 DNA reads as TGTGCCAGCAGCTTAGGAGCGGGAGTATATAATGAGCAGTTCTTC. Translated, it gives CASSLGAGVYNEQFF. The variable domain in full, with the rest retrieved from reference TRBV5-6 and TRBJ2-1, is DAGVTQSPTHLIKTRGQQVTLRCSPKSGHDTVSWYQQALGQGPQFIFQYYEEEERQRGNFPDRFSGHQFPNYSSELNVNALLLGDSALYLCASSLGAGVYNEQFFGPGTRLTVL.

The CDR3 DNA reads as TGTGCCAGCAGCCTGGCGGGACTCCGGGACGAGCAGTACTTC. Translated, it gives CASSLAGLRDEQYF. This rearrangement joins TRBV7-6 to TRBJ2-7; TRBD2 is a possible D gene (6 bases). The CDR3 totals 14 residues. Trimming cost V 5 bases and J 5 bases, with 16 bases left between them. The germline V gene encodes CDR1 SGHVS and CDR2 FNYEAQ. Together with reference TRBV7-6 and TRBJ2-7, the CDR3 gives the full variable domain: GAGVSQSPRYKVTKRGQDVALRCDPISGHVSLYWYRQALGQGPEFLTYFNYEAQQDKSGLPNDRFSAERPEGSISTLTIQRTEQRDSAMYRCASSLAGLRDEQYFGPGTRLTVT.

This clone was counted once. The chain combines TRBV27 with TRBJ1-6; tentative D call: TRBD1 (6 bases). V shed 8 bases and J shed 6 bases, with 17 bases lying between them. Per germline, CDR1 MNHEY and CDR2 SMNVEV (reference sequence). The CDR3 loop spans 15 amino acids. The CDR3 nucleotides read TGTGCCAGCCAACTACAGGGTCAAGGTAATTCACCCCTCCACTTT. Its protein product is CASQLQGQGNSPLHF.

This clone is a singleton in its sample. The chain couples TRBV7-3 to TRBJ1-2; unclear D gene. The germline gives CDR1 SGHTA, CDR2 FQGTGA. The CDR3 runs to 12 residues. V was cut by 8 bases and J by 8 bases, with 15 bases left in between. The CDR3 bases are TGTGCCAGCTCTATCGGGCGGGGAGGCTACACCTTC. Protein: CASSIGRGGYTF.

The rearrangement links TRBV7-9 to TRBJ1-5; TRBD1 matches 7 bases. Germline V lookup: CDR1 SEHNR, CDR2 FQNEAQ (reference sequence). With 5 bases clipped from V and 2 bases from J, the junction kept 3 bases outside the gene matches. The CDR3 is made up of 14 amino acids. This CDR3 reads CASSPGTGNQPQHF. The CDR3 nucleotides are TGTGCCAGCAGCCCCGGGACAGGCAATCAGCCCCAGCATTTT.

The V and J genes are TRBV4-1 and TRBJ1-2; tentatively, D is TRBD1 (6 bases). Trimming shortened V by 4 bases and J by 7 bases, and 13 bases separated the two germline ends. Germline CDR1 is MGHRA and CDR2 is YSYEKL. This CDR3 comprises 13 residues. The CDR3 here is CASSLLGAVGYTF. In DNA form, the CDR3 reads TGCGCCAGCAGCCTACTGGGGGCGGTTGGCTACACCTTC.

The gene calls are TRBV29-1 and TRBJ1-1, with 7 bases matching TRBD1. J gave up 3 bases and V 6 bases, and 4 bases lay outside the gene matches. This CDR3 spans 12 amino acids. CDR1 is SQVTM, CDR2 ANQGSEA, per germline. CDR3 region: CSVSRGDTEAFF. The CDR3 DNA is TGCAGCGTGAGCAGGGGGGACACTGAAGCTTTCTTT.

V gene TRBV6-1 combines with J gene TRBJ1-4, with 10 bases matching TRBD1. CDR3 size: 15 residues. Losses at the gene ends were 9 bases for V and 3 bases for J; bases not matched to a gene: 7. Germline loops: CDR1 MNHNS, CDR2 SASEGT. The CDR3 reads CASTGQGTSNEKLFF. In DNA, the CDR3 is TGTGCCAGTACGGGACAGGGGACCTCTAATGAAAAACTGTTTTTT.

The CDR3 reads CASSPSRYPYEQYF. CDR3 nucleotides: TGTGCCAGCTCACCTTCCAGGTACCCCTACGAGCAGTACTTC. The V call is TRBV18, the J call TRBJ2-7; D gene unclear. This CDR3 contains 14 residues. The germline V gene encodes CDR1 KGHSH and CDR2 LQKENI. V dropped 3 bases and J dropped 2 bases, with 11 bases sitting between them.

The CDR3 loop reads CASSSGQRTDTQYF. The CDR3 DNA reads TGCGCCAGCAGCTCCGGACAGCGCACAGATACGCAGTATTTT. The chain joins TRBV5-1 to TRBJ2-3; maybe TRBD1 (6 bases). The V gene lost 3 bases and the J gene lost 1 base, with 9 bases spanning the gap. Germline CDR1 and CDR2: SGHRS and YFSETQ. CDR3 length: 14 residues.

This chain joins TRBV7-7 and TRBJ2-2, with 8 positions matching TRBD2. This CDR3 is built from 14 residues. Germline CDR1 and CDR2: SSHAT and FNYEAQ (reference sequence). J was trimmed by 7 bases and V by 5 bases; bases with no gene match: 6. The CDR3 is CASSPSGGGGELFF. CDR3 nucleotide sequence: TGTGCCAGCAGCCCGAGCGGGGGAGGCGGGGAGCTGTTTTTT.

This clone was seen a handful of times. The CDR3 region is CASSQESASGRASETQYF. In DNA, the CDR3 is TGCGCCAGCAGCCAAGAAAGCGCTAGCGGGAGGGCCTCGGAGACCCAGTACTTC. J is TRBJ2-5 and V is TRBV4-1, with 12 bases lining up with TRBD2. The length of the CDR3 is 18 residues. Germline V CDR1 and CDR2: MGHRA, YSYEKL. Trimming cost V 0 bases and J 5 bases; bases outside gene matches: 10.

The gene calls are TRBV6-5 and TRBJ2-5; D is ambiguous. V lost 7 bases and J lost 4, with 7 bases in between. This CDR3 has 11 residues. In germline, CDR1 is MNHEY, CDR2 SVGAGI. The DNA for the CDR3 is TGTGCCAGCACTTCCCTAGAGACCCAGTACTTC. Translation gives CASTSLETQYF.

The chain couples TRBV30 to TRBJ1-5; perhaps TRBD1 as D (6 bases). The V gene lost 5 bases and the J gene lost 2 bases, with 10 bases spanning the gap. CDR3 length: 13 amino acids. Germline assignment: CDR1 GTSNPN and CDR2 SVGIG (reference sequence). The DNA for the CDR3 is TGTGCCTGGGCCCGACAGGGCAATCAGCCCCAGCATTTT. The encoded protein is CAWARQGNQPQHF.

The chain employs TRBV2 and TRBJ2-7, with TRBD2 as a possible D gene (6 bases). Germline CDR1 reads SNHLY; CDR2 reads FYNNEI. Trimming pared 6 bases from V and 0 bases from J, leaving 6 bases between. The CDR3 is made up of 12 amino acids. The CDR3 is CASSGSSYEQYF. The CDR3 bases are TGTGCCAGCAGCGGGAGCTCCTACGAGCAGTACTTC.

V is TRBV19 and J is TRBJ1-2, with no clear D. V gave up 4 bases and J gave up 7 bases, with 13 bases separating them. Germline CDR1 and CDR2: LNHDA and SQIVND (reference sequence). This CDR3 has 13 amino acids. In DNA, the CDR3 is TGTGCCAGTAGTAGGTTGCCCTATGTTGGCTACACCTTC. It specifies CASSRLPYVGYTF.

This clone came up a few times. This chain joins TRBV25-1 and TRBJ1-2; no reliable D call. This CDR3 contains 12 residues. V lost 7 bases to trimming and J lost 2 bases, with 8 bases between them. Germline CDR1 is MGHDK and CDR2 is SYGVNS. The CDR3, as DNA: TGTGCCAGCACATCCGGGAACTATGGCTACACCTTC. Encoded protein: CASTSGNYGYTF.